What follows are 8 T cell receptor beta chains derived from one specimen sequenced in a study of radiation and T cells in renal cell carcinoma. Clones were read by immunoSEQ multiplex PCR, and TCRdb kept only the in-frame ones, dropping some. The data contain approximately 150,000 clones, roughly 80% of them singletons. Time point indicated: baseline pretreatment blood. The treatment is: 15 Gy SBRT to primary tumor, nephrectomy 4 weeks later. This specimen consisted of blood, obtained from a patient whose treatment included radiotherapy and nephrectomy. Receptor source: a woman aged 45-60 years with renal cell carcinoma.

This rearrangement joins TRBV4-2 to TRBJ1-5; D remains ambiguous. The germline V gene has CDR1 LGHNA and CDR2 YNFKEQ. V was trimmed by 0 bases and J by 4 bases, leaving 13 bases between them. The CDR3 is 16 amino acids. CDR3 residues: CASSQDSGTRNQPQHF. The CDR3 DNA follows: TGTGCCAGCAGCCAAGATTCGGGCACACGGAATCAGCCCCAGCATTTT.

This clone was detected only a few times. J is TRBJ1-3 and V is TRBV7-2; D is undetermined. The CDR3 contains 15 residues. Trimming took 5 bases from V and 0 from J, leaving 11 bases between them. The germline CDR1 and CDR2 sequences are SGHTA and FQGNSA. The chain's CDR3 is CASSTDVGSGNTIYF. The CDR3 DNA reads as TGTGCCAGCAGCACGGACGTGGGCTCTGGAAACACCATATATTTT.

The chain uses TRBV7-2 and TRBJ2-7, with 7 bases fitting TRBD2. The trim removed 6 bases at V and 5 bases at J, leaving 4 bases unmatched. From germline, CDR1 is SGHTA and CDR2 FQGNSA. CDR3 length equals 12 residues. In DNA form, the CDR3 reads TGTGCCAGCAGAAAGGCGGGGGACGAGCAGTACTTC. Translating it yields CASRKAGDEQYF. Drawing the rest from reference TRBV7-2 and TRBJ2-7, the complete variable domain is GAGVSQSPSNKVTEKGKDVELRCDPISGHTALYWYRQSLGQGLEFLIYFQGNSAPDKSGLPSDRFSAERTGGSVSTLTIQRTQQEDSAVYLCASRKAGDEQYFGPGTRLTVT.

The gene calls are TRBV27 and TRBJ2-4; 7 nucleotides line up with TRBD1. With V trimmed by 5 bases and J by 0 bases, 7 bases remained unmatched. CDR1 and CDR2 from the germline V gene are MNHEY and SMNVEV (reference sequence). The CDR3 runs to 16 residues. The CDR3 loop is CASSPGTDIAKNIQYF. The CDR3 bases are TGTGCCAGCAGTCCCGGGACAGACATAGCCAAAAACATTCAGTACTTC.

The J gene is TRBJ1-5, the V gene TRBV6-4, with D unclear. V was cut by 6 bases and J by 0 bases, with 12 bases left in between. The CDR3 totals 15 residues. Germline CDR1 and CDR2: MRHNA and SNTAGT. CDR3 DNA sequence: TGTGCCAGCAGCCCTGACGGTTATAGCAATCAGCCCCAGCATTTT. Translating it yields CASSPDGYSNQPQHF.

This clone turned up a few times. This chain links TRBV2 with TRBJ1-2; D might be TRBD1 (5 bases). Germline V gene lookup returns CDR1 SNHLY and CDR2 FYNNEI. Trimming removed 3 bases at V and 4 bases at J, with 18 bases between. This CDR3 has 16 amino acids. CDR3 in DNA: TGTGCCAGCAGTGATTCCCTCGGGGGGGACGGCTATGGCTACACCTTC. This translates into CASSDSLGGDGYGYTF.

This clone was found once. This rearrangement joins TRBV9 to TRBJ2-5; perhaps TRBD1 as D (6 bases). CDR3 length: 14 amino acids. CDR1 and CDR2 from the germline V gene are SGDLS and YYNGEE. V shed 3 bases and J shed 2 bases, with 11 bases lying between them. The CDR3 DNA follows: TGTGCCAGCAGCGACCGGACAGCTCAAGAGACCCAGTACTTC. This gives the protein CASSDRTAQETQYF.

The gene calls are TRBV4-1 and TRBJ1-2, with TRBD1 identical over 9 bases. With V trimmed by 0 bases and J by 3 bases, 8 bases remained unmatched. The germline V gene encodes CDR1 MGHRA and CDR2 YSYEKL. The CDR3 spans 17 residues. CDR3 region: CASSQDLGTGIDYGYTF. CDR3 DNA: TGCGCCAGCAGCCAAGATCTCGGGACAGGGATAGACTATGGCTACACCTTC.